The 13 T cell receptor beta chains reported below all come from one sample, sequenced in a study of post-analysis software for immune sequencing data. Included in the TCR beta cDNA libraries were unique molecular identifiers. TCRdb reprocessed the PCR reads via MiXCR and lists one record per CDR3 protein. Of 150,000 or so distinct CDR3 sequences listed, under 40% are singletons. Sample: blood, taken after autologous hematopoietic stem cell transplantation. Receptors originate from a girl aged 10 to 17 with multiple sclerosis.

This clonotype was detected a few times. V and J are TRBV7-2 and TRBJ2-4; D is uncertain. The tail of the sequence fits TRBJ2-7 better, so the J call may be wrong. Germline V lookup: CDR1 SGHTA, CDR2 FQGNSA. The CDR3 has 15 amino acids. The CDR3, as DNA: TGTGCCAGCAGCTTAGATTTGGCCCCCTCATACGAGCAGTACTTC. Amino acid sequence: CASSLDLAPSYEQYF.

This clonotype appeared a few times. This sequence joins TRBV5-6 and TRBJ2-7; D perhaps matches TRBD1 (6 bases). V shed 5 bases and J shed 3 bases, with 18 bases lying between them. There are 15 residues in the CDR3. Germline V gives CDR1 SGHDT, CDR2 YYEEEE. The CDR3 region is CASSPWHRAHYEQYF. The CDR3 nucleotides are TGTGCCAGCAGTCCATGGCACAGGGCTCACTACGAGCAGTACTTC.

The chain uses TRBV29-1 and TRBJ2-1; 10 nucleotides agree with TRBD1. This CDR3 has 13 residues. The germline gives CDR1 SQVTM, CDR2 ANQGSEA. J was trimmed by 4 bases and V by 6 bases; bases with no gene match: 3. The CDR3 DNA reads TGCAGCGTAGGGGACAGGGGATACAATGAGCAGTTCTTC. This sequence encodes CSVGDRGYNEQFF.

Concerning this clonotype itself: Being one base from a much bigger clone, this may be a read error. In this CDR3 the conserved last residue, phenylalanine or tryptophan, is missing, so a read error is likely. Here the CDR3 reads CSARLRGGGYNEQFL. CDR3 nucleotides: TGCAGTGCTAGGCTCCGTGGTGGAGGCTACAATGAGCAGTTCTTA. The genes are TRBV20-1 and TRBJ2-1; D possibly corresponds to TRBD2 (5 bases). The ends were cut back, 3 bases at V and 3 bases at J, with 15 bases in the middle. This CDR3 has 15 amino acids. Germline loops: CDR1 DFQATT, CDR2 SNEGSKA (reference sequence).

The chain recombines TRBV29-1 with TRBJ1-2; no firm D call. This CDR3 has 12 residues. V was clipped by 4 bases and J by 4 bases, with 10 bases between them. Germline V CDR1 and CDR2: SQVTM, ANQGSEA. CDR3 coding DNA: TGCAGCGTTGGGCGACTTGGCTATGGCTACACCTTC. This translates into CSVGRLGYGYTF.

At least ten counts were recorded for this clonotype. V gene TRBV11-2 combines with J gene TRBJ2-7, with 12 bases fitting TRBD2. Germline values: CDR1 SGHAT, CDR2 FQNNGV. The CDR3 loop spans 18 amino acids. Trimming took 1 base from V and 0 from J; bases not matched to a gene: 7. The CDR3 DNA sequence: TGTGCCAGCAGCTTAGCACTAGCGGGAGGCCCCCTCTCCTACGAGCAGTACTTC. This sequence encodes CASSLALAGGPLSYEQYF.

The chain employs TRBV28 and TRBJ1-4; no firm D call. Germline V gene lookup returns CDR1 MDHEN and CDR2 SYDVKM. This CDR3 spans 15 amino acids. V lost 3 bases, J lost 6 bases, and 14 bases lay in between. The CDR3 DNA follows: TGTGCCAGCAGTTTTCACGGAGATGTCCATGAAAAACTGTTTTTT. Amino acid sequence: CASSFHGDVHEKLFF. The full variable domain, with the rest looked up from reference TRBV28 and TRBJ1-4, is DVKVTQSSRYLVKRTGEKVFLECVQDMDHENMFWYRQDPGLGLRLIYFSYDVKMKEKGDIPEGYSVSREKKERFSLILESASTNQTSMYLCASSFHGDVHEKLFFGSGTQLSVL.

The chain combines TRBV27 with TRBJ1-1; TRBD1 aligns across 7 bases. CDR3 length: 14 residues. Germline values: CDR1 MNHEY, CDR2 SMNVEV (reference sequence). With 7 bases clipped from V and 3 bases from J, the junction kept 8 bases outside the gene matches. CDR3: CASTPRGRDTEAFF. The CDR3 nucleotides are TGTGCCAGCACCCCAAGGGGGCGCGACACTGAAGCTTTCTTT.

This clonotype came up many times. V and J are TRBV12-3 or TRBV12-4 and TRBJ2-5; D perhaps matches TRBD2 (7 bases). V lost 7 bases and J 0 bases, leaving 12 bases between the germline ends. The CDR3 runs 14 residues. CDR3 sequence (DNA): TGTGCCAGCACCGGAGGGGGGGACCAAGAGACCCAGTACTTC. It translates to CASTGGGDQETQYF.

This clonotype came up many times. The chain's CDR3 is CASASGLAGSYNEQFF. Here the CDR3 DNA reads TGTGCCAGCGCGTCCGGACTAGCGGGCTCCTACAATGAGCAGTTCTTC. The chain recombines TRBV6-2 or TRBV6-3 with TRBJ2-1, with 11 nucleotides matching TRBD2. Trimming removed 8 bases from V and 0 bases from J; junction bases left unmatched: 6. Germline V gene sequence: CDR1 MNHEY, CDR2 SVGEGT. This CDR3 is built from 16 residues.

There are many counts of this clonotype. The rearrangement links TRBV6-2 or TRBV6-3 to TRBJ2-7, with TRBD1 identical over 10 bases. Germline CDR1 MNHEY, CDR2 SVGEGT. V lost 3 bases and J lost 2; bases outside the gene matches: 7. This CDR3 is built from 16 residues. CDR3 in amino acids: CASSYSGQGDPYEQYF. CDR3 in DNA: TGTGCCAGCAGTTATTCCGGACAGGGGGATCCCTACGAGCAGTACTTC.

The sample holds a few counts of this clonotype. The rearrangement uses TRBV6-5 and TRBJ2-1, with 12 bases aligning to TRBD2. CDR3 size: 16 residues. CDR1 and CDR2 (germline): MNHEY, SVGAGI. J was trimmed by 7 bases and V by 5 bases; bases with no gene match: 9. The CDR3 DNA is TGTGCCAGCAGTCCTTGGACTAGCGGGATTCGAAATGAGCAGTTCTTC. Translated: CASSPWTSGIRNEQFF.

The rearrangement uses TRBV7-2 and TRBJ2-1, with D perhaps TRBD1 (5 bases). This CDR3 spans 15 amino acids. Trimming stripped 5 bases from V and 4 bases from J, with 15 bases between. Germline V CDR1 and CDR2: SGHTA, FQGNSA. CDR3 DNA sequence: TGTGCCAGCAGCACCCGGCAGGGCCATTACAATGAGCAGTTCTTC. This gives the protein CASSTRQGHYNEQFF.